The table lists the clone carrying this T cell receptor (beta chain) with many counts. This entry is derived from a study of blood T cell repertoires in COVID-19. The CDR3 runs to 11 residues. Germline V gene lookup returns CDR1 GTSNPN and CDR2 SVGIG (reference sequence). V was pared by 4 bases and J by 4 bases, with 7 bases between. Only in-frame clones appear in the TCRdb table, and some are missing; sequencing was by immunoSEQ multiplex PCR. Of about 210,000 clones detected, approximately 81% appear once; the ten largest clones hold around 10%. Sequencing input: PBMCs or T cells enriched from blood (not recorded which). This TCR was sampled from a woman aged 50 to 65 with acute COVID-19. This chain connects TRBV30 to TRBJ2-5; D gene uncertain. The CDR3 DNA sequence: TGTGCCTGGACTCGAGCAGAGACCCAGTACTTC. Protein product: CAWTRAETQYF.